Listed below are T cell receptor beta chains from one sample, sequenced in a study of blood T cell repertoires in COVID-19. Clones were read by immunoSEQ multiplex PCR, and TCRdb kept only the in-frame ones, dropping some. This repertoire shows a few hundred thousand clones, roughly 88% found once; its top ten account for about 4.3%. The sequenced material came from PBMCs or T cells enriched from blood (not recorded which). The receptors were gathered from a woman aged 30 to 39 who had recovered from COVID-19. The conserved cysteine and the conserved F or W are not part of the CDR3 here. Each record gives: CDR3 protein, J gene, V gene.

cdr3_aa: ASTGQGVSYEQY; j_call: TRBJ2-7; v_call: TRBV6-5
cdr3_aa: ASSSLGQGRAEAF; j_call: TRBJ1-1; v_call: TRBV28
cdr3_aa: AWRSESGYT; j_call: TRBJ1-2; v_call: TRBV30
cdr3_aa: ASSQGQGGQPQH; j_call: TRBJ1-5; v_call: TRBV3-1/TRBV3-2
cdr3_aa: ASSFPGYTGTEAF; j_call: TRBJ1-1; v_call: TRBV28
cdr3_aa: ASSLSSAGGQYNSPLH; j_call: TRBJ1-6; v_call: TRBV27
cdr3_aa: AISESGLLMDEQY; j_call: TRBJ2-7; v_call: TRBV10-3
cdr3_aa: ASSPATRGNYGYT; j_call: TRBJ1-2; v_call: TRBV5-1
cdr3_aa: ASSLGASMNIQY; j_call: TRBJ2-4; v_call: TRBV6-5
cdr3_aa: ASSWIGTGVKDTQY; j_call: TRBJ2-3; v_call: TRBV7-2
cdr3_aa: ASGTHPGDTEAF; j_call: TRBJ1-1; v_call: TRBV28
cdr3_aa: ASSYGDSLGTPLH; j_call: TRBJ1-6; v_call: TRBV6-5
cdr3_aa: ASSLRQGGDQETQY; j_call: TRBJ2-5; v_call: TRBV7-9
cdr3_aa: ASSFKGRDFGGSYEQY; j_call: TRBJ2-7; v_call: TRBV5-1
cdr3_aa: ASSLGGTEQF; j_call: TRBJ2-1; v_call: TRBV6-5
cdr3_aa: ASSDPRASGNTIY; j_call: TRBJ1-3; v_call: TRBV6-1
cdr3_aa: ASSQDRTAPPPDTQY; j_call: TRBJ2-3; v_call: TRBV14
cdr3_aa: ASSYSIPGRYGYT; j_call: TRBJ1-2; v_call: TRBV6-5
cdr3_aa: ASSLQGSGANVLT; j_call: TRBJ2-6; v_call: TRBV3-1/TRBV3-2
cdr3_aa: ASSQRLGLAGSGANVLT; j_call: TRBJ2-6; v_call: TRBV28
cdr3_aa: ASSPIKGTGELF; j_call: TRBJ2-2; v_call: TRBV27
cdr3_aa: ASSQGQVFNEKLF; j_call: TRBJ1-4; v_call: TRBV14
cdr3_aa: ASMPGVGYGYT; j_call: TRBJ1-2; v_call: TRBV19
cdr3_aa: ASISSGGRQPQH; j_call: TRBJ1-5; v_call: TRBV28
cdr3_aa: ASSLRQRANTGELF; j_call: TRBJ2-2; v_call: TRBV7-2
cdr3_aa: ASSLAHLDLAGPRGEQF; j_call: TRBJ2-1; v_call: TRBV28
cdr3_aa: ATSGTGDTGELF; j_call: TRBJ2-2; v_call: TRBV24-1
cdr3_aa: ASSLPSPGGYGYT; j_call: TRBJ1-2; v_call: TRBV28
cdr3_aa: SVDGQFNEAF; j_call: TRBJ1-1; v_call: TRBV29-1
cdr3_aa: ASSPQGRKTF; j_call: TRBJ1-1; v_call: TRBV7-8
cdr3_aa: ASSLNRRNTEAF; j_call: TRBJ1-1; v_call: TRBV19
cdr3_aa: ASSSLMTSGRPGRVGNEQF; j_call: TRBJ2-1; v_call: TRBV5-1
cdr3_aa: ASSLDSGQGGNEQF; j_call: TRBJ2-1; v_call: TRBV5-1